Listed here are 11 T cell receptor beta chains from one sample, sequenced in a study of T cell repertoires in cytomegalovirus infection. Antigens for these TCRs are unknown. TCRdb re-analysed the reads in MiXCR, keeping a single row per CDR3 protein. The sample has 69,000 or so distinct CDR3 sequences; approximately 30% are singletons. The specimen comprised CD8+ T cells from cultured PBMCs, sampled from culture after CMV antigen stimulation. The receptors stem from a human donor in good health (CMV status not recorded). Some clones in this sample may be carry-over from other donors' samples.

This clonotype was counted between two and nine times. This sequence joins TRBV7-6 and TRBJ1-2; tentatively, D is TRBD1 (6 bases). The germline CDR1 and CDR2 sequences are SGHVS and FNYEAQ. V lost 1 base to trimming and J lost 4 bases, with 7 bases between them. The length of the CDR3 is 13 residues. The CDR3 nucleotides are TGTGCCAGCAGCTTAGGCAGGGGCTATGGCTACACCTTC. Its protein is CASSLGRGYGYTF.

This clonotype has a count of ten or more. V gene TRBV7-2 combines with J gene TRBJ2-7, with D tentatively TRBD1 (5 bases). The V end was cut by 1 base, the J end by 5 bases, with 12 bases between. Germline values: CDR1 SGHTA, CDR2 FQGNSA. The length of the CDR3 is 14 residues. The CDR3 loop is CASSLGAGLDEQYF. CDR3 sequence (DNA): TGTGCCAGCAGCTTAGGGGCAGGGCTTGACGAGCAGTACTTC.

This clonotype was detected a few times. The chain recombines TRBV18 with TRBJ2-7, with TRBD2 matching 15 bases. The germline gives CDR1 KGHSH, CDR2 LQKENI. The CDR3 has 17 residues. V gave up 2 bases and J gave up 3 bases; unmatched junction bases: 5. CDR3 sequence: CASSPGLAGGQNYEQYF. The CDR3 nucleotides read TGTGCCAGCTCACCAGGACTAGCGGGGGGGCAAAACTACGAGCAGTACTTC.

This clonotype was picked up many times. The J gene is TRBJ2-3, the V gene TRBV7-9, with 7 bases that match TRBD1. V lost 4 bases to trimming and J lost 1 base; unmatched junction nucleotides: 2. Germline V gene sequence: CDR1 SEHNR, CDR2 FQNEAQ (reference sequence). This CDR3 is 14 amino acids long. This chain's CDR3 is CASSWTGGTDTQYF. CDR3 nucleotides: TGTGCCAGCAGCTGGACAGGTGGCACAGATACGCAGTATTTT.

This clonotype was counted ten times or more. V and J are TRBV7-2 and TRBJ2-1; 9 bases fit TRBD1. This CDR3 is built from 13 residues. V shed 5 bases and J 9 bases; nucleotides not matched to a gene: 5. Germline V gene sequence: CDR1 SGHTA, CDR2 FQGNSA. DNA of the CDR3: TGTGCCAGCAGCCAGGGACAGGGAACTGAGCAGTTCTTC. Its protein is CASSQGQGTEQFF.

This clonotype was seen repeatedly, ten times or more. The chain uses TRBV12-3 or TRBV12-4 and TRBJ2-3, with a weak D call TRBD2 (6 bases). V gave up 1 base and J gave up 2 bases, with 10 bases separating them. The CDR3 consists of 15 residues. CDR3 nucleotides: TGTGCCAGCAGTTTAGGACTAGTCACCACAGATACGCAGTATTTT. Residues: CASSLGLVTTDTQYF.

This clonotype has ten or more counts. The J gene is TRBJ2-2, the V gene TRBV4-1; D may be TRBD2 (7 bases). Per the germline V gene, CDR1 is MGHRA and CDR2 is YSYEKL. Trimming removed 0 bases at V and 6 bases at J, with 11 bases between. CDR3 length equals 15 residues. Here the CDR3 reads CASSQDRGAPGELFF. CDR3 nucleotide sequence: TGCGCCAGCAGCCAAGATCGGGGGGCGCCCGGGGAGCTGTTTTTT.

DNA for the CDR3: TGTGCCACCAGCAGAGATCTCGGGGGACCCACTAGCACAGATACGCAGTATTTT. Protein product: CATSRDLGGPTSTDTQYF. The V gene is TRBV15, the J gene TRBJ2-3; D is perhaps TRBD2 (6 bases). Per germline, CDR1 LNHNV and CDR2 YYDKDF (reference sequence). V was clipped by 0 bases and J by 0 bases, with 16 bases between them. The CDR3 consists of 18 residues.

This clonotype has a handful of counts. This chain connects TRBV30 to TRBJ1-1, with D unclear. Germline loops: CDR1 GTSNPN, CDR2 SVGIG (reference sequence). The CDR3 runs 10 residues. V was pared by 5 bases and J by 11 bases, with 12 bases between. The DNA of the CDR3 is TGTGCCTGGGGCGGTCGTGGGGCTTTCTTT. It encodes CAWGGRGAFF.

This clonotype has just a few counts. The V and J genes are TRBV7-8 and TRBJ1-2, with D maybe TRBD1 (6 bases). The CDR3 runs 15 residues. Germline CDR1 and CDR2: SGHVS and FQNEAQ. V was clipped by 0 bases and J by 6 bases, with 14 bases between them. CDR3 sequence: CASSLARSRGDGYTF. Here the CDR3 DNA reads TGTGCCAGCAGCTTAGCGCGTAGCAGGGGCGATGGCTACACCTTC.

This clonotype was seen ten or more times. The rearrangement uses TRBV24-1 and TRBJ2-2; D perhaps matches TRBD2 (6 bases). V lost 4 bases and J lost 2, with 16 bases in between. Germline V gives CDR1 KGHDR, CDR2 SFDVKD. This CDR3 contains 17 residues. CDR3 region: CATSEGRMTENTGELFF. The CDR3 DNA reads TGTGCCACCAGTGAGGGGAGGATGACAGAAAACACCGGGGAGCTGTTTTTT.